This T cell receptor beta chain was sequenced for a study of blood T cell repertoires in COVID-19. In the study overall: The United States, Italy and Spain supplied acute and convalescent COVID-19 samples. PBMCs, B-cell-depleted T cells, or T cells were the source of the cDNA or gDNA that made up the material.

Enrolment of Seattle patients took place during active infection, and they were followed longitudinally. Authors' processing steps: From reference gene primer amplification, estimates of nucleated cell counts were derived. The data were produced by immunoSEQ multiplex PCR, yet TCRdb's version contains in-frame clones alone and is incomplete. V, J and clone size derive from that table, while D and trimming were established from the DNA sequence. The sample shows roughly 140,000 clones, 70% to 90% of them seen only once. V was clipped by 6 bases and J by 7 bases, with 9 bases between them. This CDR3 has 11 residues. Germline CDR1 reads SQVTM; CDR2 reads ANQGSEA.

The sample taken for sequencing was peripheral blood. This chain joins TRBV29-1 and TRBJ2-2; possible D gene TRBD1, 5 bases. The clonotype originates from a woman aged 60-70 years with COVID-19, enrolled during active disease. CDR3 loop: CSVPTGGELFF. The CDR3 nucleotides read TGCAGCGTCCCCACAGGCGGGGAGCTGTTTTTT.